This is a list of T cell receptor beta chains from one sample in a study of T cells after yellow fever vaccination. TCRdb re-called the 5' RACE reads with MiXCR, one entry per CDR3 protein. The data hold under 600,000 distinct CDR3 sequences, with 21% observed a single time. Here the sequenced sample was PBMCs, taken around 3 weeks after the first yellow fever vaccination. These receptors were obtained from a man between 18 and 29 years old who received the YFV17D yellow fever vaccine. CDR3s include the opening cysteine and the closing phenylalanine or tryptophan. The D gene is left open where the match is weak. Some rows mark clone size as missing; the rest say once, few, many or name a class of expanded clone.

d_gene: TRBD1; abundance: few; j_gene: TRBJ2-7; v_gene: TRBV7-2; CDR3nt: TGTGCCAGCAGCTTAGCGCTTTGGGCAGGGGGCTTCGAGCAGTACTTC; CDR3aa: CASSLALWAGGFEQYF
d_gene: -; abundance: -; j_gene: TRBJ2-1; v_gene: TRBV4-1; CDR3nt: TGCGCCAGCAGCCAAGATGGGGGACGGCAGTTCTTC; CDR3aa: CASSQDGGRQFF
d_gene: TRBD2; abundance: many; j_gene: TRBJ2-2; v_gene: TRBV3-1; CDR3nt: TGTGCCAGCACCCCAAGCCAGCGGGGGGCCGGGGAGCTGTTTTTT; CDR3aa: CASTPSQRGAGELFF
d_gene: -; abundance: few; j_gene: TRBJ2-2; v_gene: TRBV5-6; CDR3nt: TGTGCCAGCAAGCCCCGGGGGAACACCGGGGAGCTGTTTTTT; CDR3aa: CASKPRGNTGELFF
d_gene: TRBD1; abundance: -; j_gene: TRBJ2-1; v_gene: TRBV11-2; CDR3nt: TGTGCCAGCAGCTTATTTAAGGGGGCGAGGACAGTCTCCTACAATGAGCAGTTCTTC; CDR3aa: CASSLFKGARTVSYNEQFF
d_gene: TRBD1; abundance: -; j_gene: TRBJ2-1; v_gene: TRBV20-1; CDR3nt: TGCAGTGCAGATGGACCGGGACAGGGGTACAATGAGCAGTTCTTC; CDR3aa: CSADGPGQGYNEQFF
d_gene: -; abundance: -; j_gene: TRBJ1-5; v_gene: TRBV20-1; CDR3nt: TGCAGTGCTAGAGCCCACAGGGATCAGCCCCAGCATTTT; CDR3aa: CSARAHRDQPQHF
d_gene: -; abundance: few; j_gene: TRBJ2-1; v_gene: TRBV19; CDR3nt: TGTGCCAGTAGTATAGAGCGGGGCGACTACAATGAGCAGTTCTTC; CDR3aa: CASSIERGDYNEQFF
d_gene: -; abundance: few; j_gene: TRBJ2-6; v_gene: TRBV7-2; CDR3nt: TGTGCCAGCAGCTACAGGGCTGGGGCCAACGTCCTGACTTTC; CDR3aa: CASSYRAGANVLTF
d_gene: TRBD1; abundance: -; j_gene: TRBJ2-5; v_gene: TRBV28; CDR3nt: TGTGCCAGCAGTGTAACAGGGGATTCGGAGACCCAGTACTTC; CDR3aa: CASSVTGDSETQYF
d_gene: -; abundance: many; j_gene: TRBJ2-3; v_gene: TRBV29-1; CDR3nt: TGCAGCGTTGAAGATCGTGGCAGGAGCACAGATACGCAGTATTTT; CDR3aa: CSVEDRGRSTDTQYF
d_gene: TRBD2; abundance: few; j_gene: TRBJ2-3; v_gene: TRBV20-1; CDR3nt: TGCAGTGCTTCCCAAGCGGGGGGCACAGATACGCAGTATTTT; CDR3aa: CSASQAGGTDTQYF
d_gene: -; abundance: -; j_gene: TRBJ2-3; v_gene: TRBV7-9; CDR3nt: TGTGCCAGCAGCTTATACCTGGGCGCGACAGATACGCAGTATTTT; CDR3aa: CASSLYLGATDTQYF
d_gene: -; abundance: -; j_gene: TRBJ1-1; v_gene: TRBV11-1; CDR3nt: TGTGCCAGCAGCTTACCCCGGGGGGCGAGGGGGAGAACTGAAGCTTTCTTT; CDR3aa: CASSLPRGARGRTEAFF
d_gene: -; abundance: -; j_gene: TRBJ2-3; v_gene: TRBV10-3; CDR3nt: TGTGCCATCAGTGAAACAGTCTTTGCAGATACGCAGTATTTT; CDR3aa: CAISETVFADTQYF
d_gene: -; abundance: few; j_gene: TRBJ1-5; v_gene: TRBV27; CDR3nt: TGTGCCAGCAGCCCTCGAGAGCCCCAGCATTTT; CDR3aa: CASSPREPQHF
d_gene: TRBD1; abundance: few; j_gene: TRBJ1-6; v_gene: TRBV6-1; CDR3nt: TGTGCCAGCAGTACCCACGGGACAGGGGGCTATAATTCACCCCTCCACTTT; CDR3aa: CASSTHGTGGYNSPLHF
d_gene: TRBD1; abundance: -; j_gene: TRBJ1-2; v_gene: TRBV6-5; CDR3nt: TGTGCCAGCAGTTACTCCAGTCCGGGACAGGGCTATGGCTACACCTTC; CDR3aa: CASSYSSPGQGYGYTF
d_gene: -; abundance: few; j_gene: TRBJ2-5; v_gene: TRBV7-9; CDR3nt: TGTGCCAGGCTGCTGGTAGCGAGGGGAATGGAAGAGACCCAGTACTTC; CDR3aa: CARLLVARGMEETQYF
d_gene: -; abundance: few; j_gene: TRBJ2-1; v_gene: TRBV4-1; CDR3nt: TGCGCCAGCAGCCAAGATCGTCTGGGTGTTAATGAGCAGTTCTTC; CDR3aa: CASSQDRLGVNEQFF
d_gene: -; abundance: -; j_gene: TRBJ2-1; v_gene: TRBV11-1; CDR3nt: TGTGCCAGCAGCCCACCTGGGGGAGAAGACCGAAGATCCTACAATGAGCAGTTCTTC; CDR3aa: CASSPPGGEDRRSYNEQFF
d_gene: TRBD1; abundance: -; j_gene: TRBJ1-2; v_gene: TRBV27; CDR3nt: TGTGCCAGCAGTTCTTGGAACAGGGGGGACTATGGCTACACCTTC; CDR3aa: CASSSWNRGDYGYTF
d_gene: TRBD1; abundance: few; j_gene: TRBJ2-3; v_gene: TRBV7-7; CDR3nt: TGTGCTAGCAGCCGGGGACAGGGTCCGTCAGATACGCAGTATTTT; CDR3aa: CASSRGQGPSDTQYF
d_gene: TRBD2; abundance: few; j_gene: TRBJ2-1; v_gene: TRBV11-1; CDR3nt: TGTGCCAGCAGCCCGGGGGGATGGCATGAGCAGTTCTTC; CDR3aa: CASSPGGWHEQFF